This is a list of T cell receptor beta chains from one sample in a study of blood T cell repertoires in COVID-19. Sequencing was performed with immunoSEQ multiplex PCR; in TCRdb, only in-frame clones are kept and a portion is missing. Among 500,000 or so clones listed, about 90% were seen once. The sample comprised PBMCs or T cells enriched from blood (not recorded which). The receptors derive from a woman aged 18-29 years who had recovered from COVID-19. Each CDR3 is given without its conserved first and last residue. The order of the fields is CDR3 length, D gene, V gene, CDR3 protein. The D gene is left open where the match is weak.

11,.,TRBV2,ASSDRVKETQY
12,.,TRBV5-1,ASSSAGENYGYT
12,.,TRBV27,ASSPWGLLETQY
11,TRBD1,TRBV24-1,ATSDPTGGGYT
14,.,TRBV7-5,ARRPPGQGTNQPQH
13,TRBD1,TRBV19,ASSTGGSGANVLT
11,TRBD2,TRBV3-1/TRBV3-2,ASSPSGQETQY
14,.,TRBV2,ASTSPVGAGNSPLH
13,TRBD1,TRBV9,ASSVRTGSTGELF
15,TRBD1,TRBV5-1,ASSPQTGGWVNTEAF
12,.,TRBV7-2,ASSPGADNYGYT
16,TRBD1,TRBV5-1,ASSLDEGTDLLTTEAF
11,.,TRBV19,ASSIPGEGEAF
13,.,TRBV7-2,ASSLGRVGSYEQY
15,.,TRBV5-4,ASSFGGAVANTGELF
13,TRBD1,TRBV9,ASRRQGAPTDTQY
13,TRBD1,TRBV18,ASSPLGQLNYGYT
12,TRBD1,TRBV7-2,ASSSDRDSYEQY